This entry is about one TCR beta chain. Its target antigen remains unknown. Base qualities were left out, and no much larger clone turns up one base away. These data originate in a study of shared clonotypes between healthy human individuals (dated by TCRdb to 2019 to 2021). As for the study more broadly: The cohort comprised a couple of women and a few men aged 18 to 49 years. For each donor, CD4 naive and CD4 memory were each run on three plates, CD8 naive on two plates, and CD8 memory on one plate. Different laboratories and diverse techniques were used to prepare libraries and sequence TCR repertoires, to increase sequencing depth and limit assay-specific biases. The study deeply sequenced blood TCR repertoires of several healthy adults to estimate repertoire size and the extent of clonotype sharing between individuals. Each donor's leukapheresis produced roughly between roughly 0.85 and 9.5 billion PBMCs.

What the research found in general, with its limitations: Higher generation probabilities were observed for clonotypes shared by all four sorted-subset donors than for non-shared clonotypes. Estimated clonotype richness was generally larger for naive than for memory subsets. Pairwise subsampling indicated that sequencing depth was expected to affect the degree of clonotype sharing among donors. Rarefaction of sorted-subset datasets indicated incomplete sequencing despite the large sequencing depth. Because the study included only a small number of donors, the genetic and exposure-history diversity represented was limited. Across a handful of donors, approximately 5% of naive CD4, roughly 3.3% of naive CD8, about 2.3% of memory CD4, and roughly 0.4% of memory CD8 clonotypes were shared. Sampling was restricted to blood, and TCR repertoires in tissue are likely to differ from TCR repertoires in blood.

Using the deep immunoSEQ assay, TCR CDR3 regions were amplified from genomic DNA by multiplex PCR. Genomic DNA extracted from each cell subset was distributed evenly over all wells of several immunoSEQ 96-well plates, and each plate served as one replicate. Each replicate PCR for sorted subsets received roughly 0.2 ug genomic DNA, equal to tens of thousands of T cell genomes. Purified libraries were quantified with a Qubit 3.0 fluorometer, sized on a Bioanalyzer 2100, and re-quantified with the KAPA Library Quantification kit. A separate single-read 150-cycle Illumina NextSeq 550 flow cell was used to sequence each immunoSEQ 96-well plate. In the source study's methods: Because the immunoSEQ output included only junctional sequences and no quality scores, the filtering could not be the same as the filtering used for full-length reads. To assign V/J genes and CDR3, sequences were annotated against IMGT germline references using PyIR, a Python wrapper for IgBLAST v1.9. Reads with weak V/J assignments (E-value above 1e-6), missing CDR3, stop codons, out-of-frame junctions, or ambiguous translated residues were removed. A V3J clonotype was defined by an identical inferred V gene, J gene, and CDR3 amino acid sequence. The percentage overlap between two repertoires was calculated by dividing the number of shared unique clonotypes by the size of the smaller repertoire. RTK rarefaction, the Chao1 estimator, and Recon v2.1 estimates of unobserved clonotypes were used to assess repertoire richness. For all TCRbeta clonotypes obtained by the gDNA method from a few donors, generation probabilities were computed with OLGA. TCRdb limited this immuneACCESS table to in-frame rearrangements with V and J called. A share of clones is missing; checked studies link under half to unresolved V genes, and the rest is unexplained. V and J calls and clone size come straight from that table; D and trimming were deduced from the DNA. This sample lists approximately 2,000,000 clones; about nine tenths were detected once. Of the sample, 0.3% to 0.45% is held by the ten largest clones.

The donors were healthy, HIV-negative adults who had no recently reported acute infections or vaccinations. Only Caucasian adults living in Nashville, Tennessee, USA were represented among the donors. Magnetic negative selection was used to enrich CD4+ T cells, after which naive cells were positively selected on CD45RA and the negative fraction became the memory subset. Blood was collected by leukapheresis, and PBMCs were isolated by Ficoll-Histopaque density gradient centrifugation and then cryopreserved in liquid nitrogen vapor phase. Analytical flow cytometry was used to check the purity and quantity of every magnetically sorted T cell population. Each sorted fraction had its genomic DNA isolated and then quantified by UV absorbance on a Nanodrop 2000c. Material: naive CD4+ T cells from PBMCs. Taken with the paper, the label for cell subset or site translates to: CD45RA+ positively selected. The receptor comes from a man aged 18 to 30 in good health. Some clones in this sample may be carry-over from other donors' samples.

In nucleotides, the sequence is TGCGCCAGCGGTGAATTAAGCTCTGGGGCCAACGTCCTGACTTTC. Translated, it gives CASGELSSGANVLTF. Recombination joined TRBV5-1 with TRBJ2-6, with the D gene too uncertain to name. The CDR3 has 15 amino acids, counting the end cysteine and phenylalanine. This entry keeps only the CDR3 DNA: 45 bases, framed from base 1. The germline V gene yields SGHRS for CDR1 and YFSETQ for CDR2. The V and J ends are trimmed by 7 bases and 0 bases, leaving 11 bases between them. With all but the CDR3 taken from the reference TRBV5-1 and TRBJ2-6 genes, the full variable domain is: KAGVTQTPRYLIKTRGQQVTLSCSPISGHRSVSWYQQTPGQGLQFLFEYFSETQRNKGNFPGRFSGRQFSNSRSEMNVSTLELGDSALYLCASGELSSGANVLTFGAGSRLTVL.